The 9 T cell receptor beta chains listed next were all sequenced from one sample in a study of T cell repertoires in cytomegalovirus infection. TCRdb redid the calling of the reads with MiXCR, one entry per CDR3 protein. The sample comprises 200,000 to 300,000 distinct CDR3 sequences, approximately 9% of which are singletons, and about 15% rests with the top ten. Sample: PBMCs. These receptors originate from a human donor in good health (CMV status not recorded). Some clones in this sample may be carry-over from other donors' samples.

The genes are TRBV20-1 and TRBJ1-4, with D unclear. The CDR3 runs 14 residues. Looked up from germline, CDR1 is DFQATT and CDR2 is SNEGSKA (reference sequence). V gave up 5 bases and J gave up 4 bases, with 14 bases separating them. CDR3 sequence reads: CSALYGSFNEKLFF. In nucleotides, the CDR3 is TGCAGTGCTCTCTACGGGAGCTTTAATGAAAAACTGTTTTTT.

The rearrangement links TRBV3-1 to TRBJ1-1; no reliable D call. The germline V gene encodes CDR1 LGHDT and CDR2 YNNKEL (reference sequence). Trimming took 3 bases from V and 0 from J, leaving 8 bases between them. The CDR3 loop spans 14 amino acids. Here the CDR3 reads CASSHMSLNTEAFF. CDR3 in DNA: TGTGCCAGCAGCCACATGAGTTTGAACACTGAAGCTTTCTTT.

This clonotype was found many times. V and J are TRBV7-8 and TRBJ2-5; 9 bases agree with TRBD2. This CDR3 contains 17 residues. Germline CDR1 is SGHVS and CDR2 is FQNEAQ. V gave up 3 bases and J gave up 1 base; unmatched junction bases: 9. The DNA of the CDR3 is TGTGCCAGCAGCTTCAAGGCTAGCGGGAACCTCCAAGAGACCCAGTACTTC. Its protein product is CASSFKASGNLQETQYF.

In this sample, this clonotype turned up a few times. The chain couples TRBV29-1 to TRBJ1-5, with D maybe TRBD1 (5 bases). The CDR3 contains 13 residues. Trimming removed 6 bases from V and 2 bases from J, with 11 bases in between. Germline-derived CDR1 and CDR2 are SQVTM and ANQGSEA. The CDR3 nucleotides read TGCAGCGTCTGGGACCTAGGCAATCAGCCCCAGCATTTT. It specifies CSVWDLGNQPQHF.

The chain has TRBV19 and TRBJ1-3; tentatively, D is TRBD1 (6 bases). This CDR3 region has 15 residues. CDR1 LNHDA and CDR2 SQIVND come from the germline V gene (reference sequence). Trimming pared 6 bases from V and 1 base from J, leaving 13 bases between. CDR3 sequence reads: CASRSGDVSGNTIYF. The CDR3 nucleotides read TGTGCCAGTAGATCAGGGGACGTGTCTGGAAACACCATATATTTT.

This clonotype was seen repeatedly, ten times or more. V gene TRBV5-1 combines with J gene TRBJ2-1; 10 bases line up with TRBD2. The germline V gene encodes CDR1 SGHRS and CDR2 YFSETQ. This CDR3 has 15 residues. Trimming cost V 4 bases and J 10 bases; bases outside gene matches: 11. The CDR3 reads CASSVAETSGREQFF. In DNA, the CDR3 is TGCGCCAGCAGCGTTGCGGAGACTAGCGGGCGCGAGCAGTTCTTC.

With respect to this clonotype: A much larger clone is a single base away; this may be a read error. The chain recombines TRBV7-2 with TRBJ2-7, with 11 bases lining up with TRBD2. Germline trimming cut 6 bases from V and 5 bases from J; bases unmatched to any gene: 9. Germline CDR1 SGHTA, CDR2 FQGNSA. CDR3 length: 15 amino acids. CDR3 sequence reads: CASSSSSGGNHEQYF. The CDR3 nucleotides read TGTGCCAGCAGTTCTTCTAGCGGGGGGAACCACGAGCAGTACTTC.

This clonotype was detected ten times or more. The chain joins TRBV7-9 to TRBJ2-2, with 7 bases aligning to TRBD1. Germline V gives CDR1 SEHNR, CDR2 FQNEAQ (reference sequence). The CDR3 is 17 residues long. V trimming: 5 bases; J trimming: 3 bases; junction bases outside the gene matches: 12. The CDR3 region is CASSARPGQGDTGELFF. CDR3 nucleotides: TGTGCCAGCAGCGCCCGTCCTGGGCAGGGGGACACCGGGGAGCTGTTTTTT.

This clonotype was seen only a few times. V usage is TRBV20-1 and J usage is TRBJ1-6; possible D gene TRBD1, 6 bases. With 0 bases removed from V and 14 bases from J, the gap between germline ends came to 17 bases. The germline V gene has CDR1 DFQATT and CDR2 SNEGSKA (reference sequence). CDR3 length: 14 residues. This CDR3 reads CSARDRGQQGTLHF. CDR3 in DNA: TGCAGTGCTAGAGATCGGGGGCAGCAGGGAACCCTCCACTTT.